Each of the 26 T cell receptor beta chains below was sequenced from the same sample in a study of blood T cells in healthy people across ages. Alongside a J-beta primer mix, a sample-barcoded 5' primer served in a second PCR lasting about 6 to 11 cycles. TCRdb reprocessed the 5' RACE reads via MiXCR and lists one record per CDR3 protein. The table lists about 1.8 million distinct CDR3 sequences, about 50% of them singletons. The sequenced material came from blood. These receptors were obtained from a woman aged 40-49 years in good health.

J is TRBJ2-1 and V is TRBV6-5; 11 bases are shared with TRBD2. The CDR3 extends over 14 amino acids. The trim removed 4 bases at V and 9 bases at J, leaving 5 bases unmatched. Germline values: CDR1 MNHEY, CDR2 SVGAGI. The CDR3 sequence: CASSLTGLAGEQFF. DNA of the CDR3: TGTGCCAGCAGTTTGACCGGACTAGCGGGTGAGCAGTTCTTC.

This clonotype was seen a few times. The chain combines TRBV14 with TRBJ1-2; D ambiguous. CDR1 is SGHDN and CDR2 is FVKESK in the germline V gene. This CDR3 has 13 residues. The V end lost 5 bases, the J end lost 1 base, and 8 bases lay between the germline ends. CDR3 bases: TGTGCCAGCAGCTATGAGGTTAACTATGGCTACACCTTC. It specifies CASSYEVNYGYTF.

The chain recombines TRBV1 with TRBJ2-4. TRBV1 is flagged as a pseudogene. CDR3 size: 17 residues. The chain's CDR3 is CTSSQDLGAVAKNIQYF. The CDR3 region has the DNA TGCACCAGCAGCCAAGATTTGGGGGCTGTAGCCAAAAACATTCAGTACTTC.

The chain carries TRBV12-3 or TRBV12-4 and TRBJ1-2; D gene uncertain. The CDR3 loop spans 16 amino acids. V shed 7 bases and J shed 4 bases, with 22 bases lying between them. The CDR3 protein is CASNSRHGGQIYGYTF. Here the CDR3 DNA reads TGTGCCAGCAACTCTAGACATGGAGGGCAGATCTATGGCTACACCTTC.

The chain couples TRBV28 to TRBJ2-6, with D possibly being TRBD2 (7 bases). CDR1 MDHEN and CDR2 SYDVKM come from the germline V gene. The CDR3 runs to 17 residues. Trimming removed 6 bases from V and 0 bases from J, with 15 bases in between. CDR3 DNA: TGTGCCAGCAGAGGGAGGGACACGGGCTCTGGGGCCAACGTCCTGACTTTC. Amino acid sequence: CASRGRDTGSGANVLTF.

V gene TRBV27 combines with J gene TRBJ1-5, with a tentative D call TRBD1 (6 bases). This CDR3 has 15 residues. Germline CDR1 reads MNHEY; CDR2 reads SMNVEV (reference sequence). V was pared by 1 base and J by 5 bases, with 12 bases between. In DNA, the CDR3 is TGTGCCAGCAGTTTATTAGCAGGGGTGGATCAGCCCCAGCATTTT. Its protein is CASSLLAGVDQPQHF.

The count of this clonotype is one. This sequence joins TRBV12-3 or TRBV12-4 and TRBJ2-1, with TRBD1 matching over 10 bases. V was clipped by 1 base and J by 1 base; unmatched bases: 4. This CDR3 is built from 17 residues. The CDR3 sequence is CASSLGDRGGSYNEQFF. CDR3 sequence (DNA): TGTGCCAGCAGTTTAGGGGACAGGGGAGGGTCCTACAATGAGCAGTTCTTC.

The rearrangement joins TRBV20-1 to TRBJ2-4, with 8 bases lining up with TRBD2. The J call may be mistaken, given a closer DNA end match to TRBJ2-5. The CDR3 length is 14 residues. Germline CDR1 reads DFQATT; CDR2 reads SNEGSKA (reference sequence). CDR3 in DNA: TGCAGTGCTAGAGACGGGGGGGCATGGGAGACCCAGTACTTC. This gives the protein CSARDGGAWETQYF.

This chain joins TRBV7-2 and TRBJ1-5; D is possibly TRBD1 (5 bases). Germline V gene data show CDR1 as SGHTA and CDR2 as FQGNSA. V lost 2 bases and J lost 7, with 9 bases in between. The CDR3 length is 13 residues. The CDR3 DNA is TGTGCCAGCAGCTTAAGGGGTACACAGCCCCAGCATTTT. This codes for CASSLRGTQPQHF.

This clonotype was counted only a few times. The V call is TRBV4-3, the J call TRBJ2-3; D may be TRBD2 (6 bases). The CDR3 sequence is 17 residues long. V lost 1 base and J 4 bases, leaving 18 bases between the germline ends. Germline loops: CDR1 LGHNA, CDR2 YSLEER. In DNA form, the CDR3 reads TGCGCCAGCAGCCAAGGGTCGGCGGGGTCATGGGCAGATACGCAGTATTTT. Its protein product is CASSQGSAGSWADTQYF.

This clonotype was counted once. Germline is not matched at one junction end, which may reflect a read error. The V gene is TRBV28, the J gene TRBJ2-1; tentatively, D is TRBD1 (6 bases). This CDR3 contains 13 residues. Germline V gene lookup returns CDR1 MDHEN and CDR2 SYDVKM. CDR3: CASSSNRVNEHFF. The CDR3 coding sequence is TGTGCCAGCAGTTCCAACAGGGTCAATGAGCATTTCTTC.

CDR3 amino acids: CSARPQGTQPQHF. CDR3 nucleotide sequence: TGCAGTGCTAGACCCCAGGGTACTCAGCCCCAGCATTTT. V gene TRBV20-1 combines with J gene TRBJ1-5, with D maybe TRBD1 (5 bases). CDR3 size: 13 residues. Germline V gene data show CDR1 as DFQATT and CDR2 as SNEGSKA (reference sequence). Trimming removed 2 bases at V and 6 bases at J, with 11 bases between.

CDR3 protein: CASSIGSPNYGYTF. The CDR3 nucleotides are TGTGCCAGCAGTATCGGGTCGCCAAACTATGGCTACACCTTC. This chain connects TRBV6-2 or TRBV6-3 to TRBJ1-2; D is uncertain. In germline, CDR1 is MNHEY, CDR2 SVGEGT. The CDR3 runs 14 residues. V lost 5 bases to trimming and J lost 2 bases, with 12 bases between them.

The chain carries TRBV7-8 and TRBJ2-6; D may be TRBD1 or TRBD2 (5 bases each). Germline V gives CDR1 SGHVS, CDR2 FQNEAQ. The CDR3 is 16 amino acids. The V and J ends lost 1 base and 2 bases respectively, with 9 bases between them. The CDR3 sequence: CASSLGGNPGANVLTF. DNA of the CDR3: TGTGCCAGCAGCTTAGGGGGGAATCCTGGGGCCAACGTCCTGACTTTC. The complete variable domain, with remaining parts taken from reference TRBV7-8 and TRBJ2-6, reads GAGVSQSPRYKVAKRGQDVALRCDPISGHVSLFWYQQALGQGPEFLTYFQNEAQLDKSGLPSDRFFAERPEGSVSTLKIQRTQQEDSAVYLCASSLGGNPGANVLTFGAGSRLTVL.

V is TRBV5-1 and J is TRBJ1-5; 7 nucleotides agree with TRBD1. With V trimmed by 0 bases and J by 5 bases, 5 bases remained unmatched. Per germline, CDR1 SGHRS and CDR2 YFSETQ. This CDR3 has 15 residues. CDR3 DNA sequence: TGCGCCAGCAGCTTGGGTGGGACAGTTGATCAGCCCCAGCATTTT. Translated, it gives CASSLGGTVDQPQHF.

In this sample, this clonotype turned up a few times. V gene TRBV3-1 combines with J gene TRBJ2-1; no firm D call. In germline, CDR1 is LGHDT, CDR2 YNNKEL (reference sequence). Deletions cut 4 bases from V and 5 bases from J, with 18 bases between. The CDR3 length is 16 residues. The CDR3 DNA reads TGTGCCAGCAGCCGCCGTATTACAGTAGCTGACAATGAGCAGTTCTTC. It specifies CASSRRITVADNEQFF.

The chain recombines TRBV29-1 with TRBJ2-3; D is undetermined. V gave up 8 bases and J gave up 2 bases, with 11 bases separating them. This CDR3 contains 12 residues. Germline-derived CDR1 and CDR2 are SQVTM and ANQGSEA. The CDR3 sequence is CSLRSDTDTQYF. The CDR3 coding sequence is TGCAGCCTGCGGTCCGACACAGATACGCAGTATTTT.

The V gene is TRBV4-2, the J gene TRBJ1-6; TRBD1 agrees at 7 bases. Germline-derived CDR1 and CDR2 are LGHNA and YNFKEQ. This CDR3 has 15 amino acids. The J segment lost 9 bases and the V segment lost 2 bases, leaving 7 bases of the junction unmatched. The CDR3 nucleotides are TGTGCCAGCAGCCAACTTAGGACAGGAATTTCACCCCTCCACTTT. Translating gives CASSQLRTGISPLHF.

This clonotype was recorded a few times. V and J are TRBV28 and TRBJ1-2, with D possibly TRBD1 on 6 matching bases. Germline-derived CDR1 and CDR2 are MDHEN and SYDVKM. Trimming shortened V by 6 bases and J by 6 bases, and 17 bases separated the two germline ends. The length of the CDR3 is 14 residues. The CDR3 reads CASSPDRITNGYTF. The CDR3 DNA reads TGTGCCAGCAGCCCCGACAGGATAACAAATGGCTACACCTTC.

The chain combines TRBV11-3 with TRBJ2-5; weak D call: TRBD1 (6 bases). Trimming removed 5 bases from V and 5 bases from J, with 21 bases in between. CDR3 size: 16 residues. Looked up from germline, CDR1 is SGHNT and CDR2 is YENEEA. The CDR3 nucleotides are TGTGCCAGCAGCCCCTCTTCGGACAGAGGGATGGAGACCCAGTACTTC. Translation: CASSPSSDRGMETQYF.

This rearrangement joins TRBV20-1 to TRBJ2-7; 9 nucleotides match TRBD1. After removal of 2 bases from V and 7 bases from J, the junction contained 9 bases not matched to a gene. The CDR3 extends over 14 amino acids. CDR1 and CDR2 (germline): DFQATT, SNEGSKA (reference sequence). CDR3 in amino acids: CSARMTQGAREQYF. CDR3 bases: TGCAGTGCTAGAATGACACAGGGGGCGCGGGAGCAGTACTTC.

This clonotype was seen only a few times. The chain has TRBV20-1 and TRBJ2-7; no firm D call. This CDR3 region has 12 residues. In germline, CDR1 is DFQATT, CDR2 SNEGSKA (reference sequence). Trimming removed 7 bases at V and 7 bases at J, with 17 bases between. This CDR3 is CSVGPRKTEQYF. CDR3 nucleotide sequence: TGCAGTGTAGGCCCCAGGAAGACTGAGCAGTACTTC.

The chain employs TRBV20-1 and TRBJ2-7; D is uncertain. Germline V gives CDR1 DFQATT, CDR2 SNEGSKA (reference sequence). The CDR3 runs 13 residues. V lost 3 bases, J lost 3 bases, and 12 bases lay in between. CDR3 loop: CSARSAANYEQYF. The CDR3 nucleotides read TGCAGTGCTAGGTCGGCAGCCAACTACGAGCAGTACTTC.

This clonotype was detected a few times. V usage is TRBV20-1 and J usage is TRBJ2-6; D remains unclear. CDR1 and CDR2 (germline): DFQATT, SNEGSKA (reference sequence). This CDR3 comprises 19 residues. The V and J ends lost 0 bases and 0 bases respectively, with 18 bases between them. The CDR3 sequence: CSARDGPPLMPSGANVLTF. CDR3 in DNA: TGCAGTGCTAGAGATGGGCCTCCACTTATGCCCTCTGGGGCCAACGTCCTGACTTTC.

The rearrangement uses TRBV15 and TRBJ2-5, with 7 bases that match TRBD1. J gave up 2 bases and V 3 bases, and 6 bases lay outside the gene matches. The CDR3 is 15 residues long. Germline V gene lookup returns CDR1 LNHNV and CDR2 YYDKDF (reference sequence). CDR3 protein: CATSRDRPPQETQYF. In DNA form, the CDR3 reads TGTGCCACCAGCAGGGACAGGCCCCCTCAAGAGACCCAGTACTTC.

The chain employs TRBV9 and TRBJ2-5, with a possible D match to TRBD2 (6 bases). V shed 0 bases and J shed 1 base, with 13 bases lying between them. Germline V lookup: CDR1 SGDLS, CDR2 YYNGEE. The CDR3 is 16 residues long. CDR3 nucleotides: TGTGCCAGCAGCGTAGGGGGACTCAAATCCCAAGAGACCCAGTACTTC. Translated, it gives CASSVGGLKSQETQYF.